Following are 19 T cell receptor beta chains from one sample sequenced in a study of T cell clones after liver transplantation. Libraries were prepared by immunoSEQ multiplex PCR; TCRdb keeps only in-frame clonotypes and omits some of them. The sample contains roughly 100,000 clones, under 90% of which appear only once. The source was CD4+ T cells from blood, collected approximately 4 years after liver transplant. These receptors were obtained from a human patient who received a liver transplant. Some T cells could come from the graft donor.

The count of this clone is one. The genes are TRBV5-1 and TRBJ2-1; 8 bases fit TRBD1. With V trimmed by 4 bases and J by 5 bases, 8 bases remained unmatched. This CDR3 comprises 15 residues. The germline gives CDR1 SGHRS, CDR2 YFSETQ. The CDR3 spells CASSLGQVLNNEQFF. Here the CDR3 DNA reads TGCGCCAGCAGCCTGGGACAGGTCCTAAACAATGAGCAGTTCTTC.

CDR3 loop: CATGGVTQYF. DNA for the CDR3: TGTGCCACCGGAGGCGTGACCCAGTACTTC. The rearrangement uses TRBV15 and TRBJ2-5; possibly TRBD2 for D (5 bases). CDR1 and CDR2 from the germline V gene are LNHNV and YYDKDF (reference sequence). The CDR3 covers 10 residues. Trimming cost V 8 bases and J 7 bases, with 8 bases left between them.

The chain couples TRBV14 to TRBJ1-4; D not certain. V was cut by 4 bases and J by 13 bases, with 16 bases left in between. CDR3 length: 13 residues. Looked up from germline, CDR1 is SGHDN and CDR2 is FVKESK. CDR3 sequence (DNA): TGTGCCAGCAGCCCGGTAGGAGGGTACGGACTGTTTTTT. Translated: CASSPVGGYGLFF.

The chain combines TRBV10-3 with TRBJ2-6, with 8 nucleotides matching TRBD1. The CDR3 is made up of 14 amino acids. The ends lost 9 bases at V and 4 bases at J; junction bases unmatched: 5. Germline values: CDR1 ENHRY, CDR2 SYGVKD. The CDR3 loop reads CAIRQGTGANVLTF. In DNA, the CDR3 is TGTGCCATTCGACAGGGGACCGGGGCCAACGTCCTGACTTTC.

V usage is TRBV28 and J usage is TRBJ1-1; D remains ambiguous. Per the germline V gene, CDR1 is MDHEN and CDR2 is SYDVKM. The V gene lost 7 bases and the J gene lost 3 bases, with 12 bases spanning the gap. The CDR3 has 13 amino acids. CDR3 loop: CASKVPGYTEAFF. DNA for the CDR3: TGTGCCAGCAAGGTCCCGGGGTACACTGAAGCTTTCTTT.

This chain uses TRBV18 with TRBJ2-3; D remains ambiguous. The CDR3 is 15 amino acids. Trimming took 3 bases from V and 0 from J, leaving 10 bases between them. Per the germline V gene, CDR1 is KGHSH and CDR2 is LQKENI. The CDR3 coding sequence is TGTGCCAGCTCACCCGCGGCAGCTAGCACAGATACGCAGTATTTT. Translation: CASSPAAASTDTQYF. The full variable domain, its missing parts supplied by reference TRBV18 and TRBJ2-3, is NAGVMQNPRHLVRRRGQEARLRCSPMKGHSHVYWYRQLPEEGLKFMVYLQKENIIDESGMPKERFSAEFPKEGPSILRIQQVVRGDSAAYFCASSPAAASTDTQYFGPGTRLTVL.

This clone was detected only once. The DNA for the CDR3 is TGTGCCAGCAGGACGGTTACGAACACCGGGGAGCTGTTTTTT. Translation gives CASRTVTNTGELFF. The rearrangement joins TRBV6-1 to TRBJ2-2; D not certain. The germline gives CDR1 MNHNS, CDR2 SASEGT. The V end was cut by 6 bases, the J end by 0 bases, with 8 bases between. This CDR3 spans 14 amino acids.

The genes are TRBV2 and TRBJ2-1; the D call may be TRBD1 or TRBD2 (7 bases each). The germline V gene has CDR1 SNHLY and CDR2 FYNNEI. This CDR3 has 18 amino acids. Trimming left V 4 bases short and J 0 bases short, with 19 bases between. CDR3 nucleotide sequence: TGTGCCAGCAGTGTGGGGAGGGGGCGCTTGAGCTCCTACAATGAGCAGTTCTTC. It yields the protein CASSVGRGRLSSYNEQFF.

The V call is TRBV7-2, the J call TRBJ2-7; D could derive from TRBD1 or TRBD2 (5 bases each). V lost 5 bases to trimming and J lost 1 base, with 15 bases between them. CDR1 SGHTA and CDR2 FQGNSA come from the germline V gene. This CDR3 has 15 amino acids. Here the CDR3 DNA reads TGTGCCAGCAGCCATGCTTGGGGGAAATCCTACGAGCAGTACTTC. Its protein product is CASSHAWGKSYEQYF.

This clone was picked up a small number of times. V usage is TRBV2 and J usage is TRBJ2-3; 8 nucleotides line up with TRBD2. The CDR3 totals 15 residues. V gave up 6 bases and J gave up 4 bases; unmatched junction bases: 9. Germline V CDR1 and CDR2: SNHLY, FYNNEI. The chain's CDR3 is CASSPRTSRADTQYF. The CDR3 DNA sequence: TGTGCCAGCAGCCCCAGGACTAGCCGGGCAGATACGCAGTATTTT.

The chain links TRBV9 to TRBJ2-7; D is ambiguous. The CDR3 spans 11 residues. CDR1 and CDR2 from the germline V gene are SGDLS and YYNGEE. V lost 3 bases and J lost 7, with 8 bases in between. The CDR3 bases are TGTGCCAGCAGCGGGCTGGAGGAGCAGTACTTC. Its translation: CASSGLEEQYF.

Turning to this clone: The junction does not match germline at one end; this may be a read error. Written as DNA, the CDR3 is TGTGCCAGCAGCTCCGACGGGGGCTCCTTCAATGAGCAGTTCTTC. This translates into CASSSDGGSFNEQFF. The J gene is TRBJ2-1, the V gene TRBV7-3; TRBD1 or TRBD2 may be the D gene (6 bases each). The germline CDR1 and CDR2 sequences are SGHTA and FQGTGA. The CDR3 spans 15 residues.

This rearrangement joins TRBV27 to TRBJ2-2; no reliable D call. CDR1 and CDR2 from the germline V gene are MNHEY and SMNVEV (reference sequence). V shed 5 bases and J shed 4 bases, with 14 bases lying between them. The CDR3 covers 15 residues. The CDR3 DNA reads TGTGCCAGCAGTATCCAGATGATAACCACCGGGGAGCTGTTTTTT. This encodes CASSIQMITTGELFF.

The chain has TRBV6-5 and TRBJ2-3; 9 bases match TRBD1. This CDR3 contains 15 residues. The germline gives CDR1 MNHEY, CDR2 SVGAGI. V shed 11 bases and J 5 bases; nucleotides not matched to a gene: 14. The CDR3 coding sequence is TGTGCCGCAGGAGGCAGGGGACAGGGACAAGATACGCAGTATTTT. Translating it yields CAAGGRGQGQDTQYF.

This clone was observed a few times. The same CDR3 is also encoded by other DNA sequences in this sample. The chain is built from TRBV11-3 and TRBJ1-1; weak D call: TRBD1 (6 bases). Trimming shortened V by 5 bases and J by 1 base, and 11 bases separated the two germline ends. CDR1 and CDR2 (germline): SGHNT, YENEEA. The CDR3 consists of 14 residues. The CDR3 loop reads CASSPGQSNTEAFF. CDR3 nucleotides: TGTGCCAGCAGCCCCGGACAGTCGAACACTGAAGCTTTCTTT.

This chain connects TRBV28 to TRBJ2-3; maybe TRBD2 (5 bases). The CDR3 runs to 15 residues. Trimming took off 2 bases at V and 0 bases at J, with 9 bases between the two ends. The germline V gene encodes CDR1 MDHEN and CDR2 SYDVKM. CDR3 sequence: CASSLEGRSTDTQYF. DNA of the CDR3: TGTGCCAGCAGTTTAGAGGGCAGAAGCACAGATACGCAGTATTTT. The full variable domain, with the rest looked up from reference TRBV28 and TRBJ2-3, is DVKVTQSSRYLVKRTGEKVFLECVQDMDHENMFWYRQDPGLGLRLIYFSYDVKMKEKGDIPEGYSVSREKKERFSLILESASTNQTSMYLCASSLEGRSTDTQYFGPGTRLTVL.

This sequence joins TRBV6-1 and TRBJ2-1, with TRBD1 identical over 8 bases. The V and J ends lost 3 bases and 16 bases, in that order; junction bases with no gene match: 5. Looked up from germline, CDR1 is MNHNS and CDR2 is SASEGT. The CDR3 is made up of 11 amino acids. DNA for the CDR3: TGTGCCAGCAGTGAGGGCGGGACAGGCTTCTTC. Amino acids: CASSEGGTGFF.

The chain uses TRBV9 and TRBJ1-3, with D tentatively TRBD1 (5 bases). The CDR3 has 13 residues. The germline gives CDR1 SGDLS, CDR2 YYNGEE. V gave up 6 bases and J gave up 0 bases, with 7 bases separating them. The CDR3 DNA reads TGTGCCAGCACCGACAGCTCTGGAAACACCATATATTTT. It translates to CASTDSSGNTIYF.

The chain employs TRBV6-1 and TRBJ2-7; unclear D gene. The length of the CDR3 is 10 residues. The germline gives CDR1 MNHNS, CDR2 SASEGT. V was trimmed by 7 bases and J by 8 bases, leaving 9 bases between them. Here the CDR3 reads CASTLGQQYF. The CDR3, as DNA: TGTGCCAGCACACTCGGTCAGCAGTACTTC.